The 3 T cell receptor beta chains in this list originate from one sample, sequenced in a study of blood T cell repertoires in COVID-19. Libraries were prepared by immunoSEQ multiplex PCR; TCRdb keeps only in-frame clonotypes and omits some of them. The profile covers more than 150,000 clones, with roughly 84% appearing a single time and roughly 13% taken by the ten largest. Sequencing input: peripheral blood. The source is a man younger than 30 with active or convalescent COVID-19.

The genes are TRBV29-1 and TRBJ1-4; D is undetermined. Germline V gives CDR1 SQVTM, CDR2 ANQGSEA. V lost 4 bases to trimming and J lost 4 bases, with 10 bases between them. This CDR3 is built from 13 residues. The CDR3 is CSVVPESNEKLFF. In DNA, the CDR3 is TGCAGCGTTGTGCCAGAAAGTAATGAAAAACTGTTTTTT.

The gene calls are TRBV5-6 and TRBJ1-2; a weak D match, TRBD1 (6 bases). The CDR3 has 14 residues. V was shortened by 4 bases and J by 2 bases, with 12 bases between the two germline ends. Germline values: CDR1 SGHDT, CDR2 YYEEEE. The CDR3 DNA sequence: TGTGCCAGCAGCAACGACGACAGGAACTATGGCTACACCTTC. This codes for CASSNDDRNYGYTF.

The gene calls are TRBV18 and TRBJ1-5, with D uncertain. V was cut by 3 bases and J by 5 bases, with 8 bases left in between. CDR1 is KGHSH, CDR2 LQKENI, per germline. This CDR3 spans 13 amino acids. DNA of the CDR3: TGTGCCAGCTCACCTAGCCCTGATCAGCCCCAGCATTTT. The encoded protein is CASSPSPDQPQHF.